This entry concerns a single T cell receptor beta chain. What it recognizes is unknown. People who had autoimmune disease history or systemic immunosuppression were excluded. The sample is drawn from a study of OX40 agonist ivuxolimab in advanced cancers. The wider study: Patients treated during dose escalation were battling hepatocellular carcinoma, melanoma, renal cell or head and neck cancer. The study, taken as a whole, reports: Clonal expansion from baseline to week 6 occurred in both CD4+ and CD8+ T cells.

Method: immunoSEQ multiplex PCR; TCRdb's copy keeps in-frame clones and lacks some. The sample lists approximately 69,000 clones, about 86% occurring once. Germline V lookup: CDR1 SGHTA, CDR2 FQGNSA. CDR3 length: 12 amino acids. V was shortened by 5 bases and J by 6 bases, with 8 bases between the two germline ends. This TCR was sampled from an adult with an advanced solid tumor such as melanoma, head and neck, liver or kidney cancer. V and J are TRBV7-2 and TRBJ2-1, with D uncertain. This material consisted of CD4+ or CD8+ T cells sorted from blood, taken in a trial of the OX40 agonist ivuxolimab. The CDR3 DNA reads as TGTGCCAGCAGCCTATTTGTCAATGAGCAGTTCTTC. Translated, it gives CASSLFVNEQFF.